Sequencing of this TCR beta chain was carried out in a study of shared clonotypes between healthy human individuals. Study summary: Researchers drew samples from a couple of women and a few men aged 18 to 49.

With V trimmed by 1 base and J by 3 bases, 9 bases remained unmatched. The CDR3 contains 18 residues. Germline CDR1 and CDR2: SEHNR and FQNEAQ (reference sequence). On this clone: Its antigen is still unknown.

Study-level results: Unshared clonotypes carried lower generation probabilities than those common to all four donors. What limited the represented genetic and exposure-history diversity was the small number of donors.

CD45RO-negative cells were positively selected for CCR7, leaving out terminally differentiated effector memory CD45RA+ cells. Each sorted subset replicate got 200 ng genomic DNA, around 29,000 genomes. Here immunoSEQ multiplex PCR was the method, and the copy in TCRdb shows in-frame clones only, minus some. The sample holds 1.5 million to 2.5 million clones, around 96% seen once. This TCR derives from a man aged 18 to 29 in good health. The specimen was naive CD8+ T cells sorted from blood. This sequence joins TRBV7-9 and TRBJ2-3; the match to TRBD2 covers 11 bases. The CDR3 DNA is TGTGCCAGCAGCTTAGAGGAACAGACTAGCGGGATGACAGATACGCAGTATTTT. It specifies CASSLEEQTSGMTDTQYF.